These 32 T cell receptor beta chains share one sample of origin, sequenced in a study of regulatory T cells in long-lasting Graves disease (dated by TCRdb to 2020 to 2022). The intended sense of this specimen's time point label: newly diagnosed GD, antithyroid drugs for less than 3 months. For both TCR sequencing and RNA sequencing, RNA was extracted from PBMCs in TRIzol. The protocol used for the library was multiplex PCR. The run used an Illumina HiSeq 4000. CDR3 regions were amplified by Arm-PCR with iRepertoire HTBI primers to construct TCR beta libraries. TCRdb itself trimmed the public reads at Q25 with fastp, ran MiXCR and retained productive beta chains. Rows are unified per CDR3 protein, each entry keeping the most common DNA and genes. Counted in this sample were around 230,000 distinct CDR3 sequences; around 17% of them appeared once. In total, the top ten clones hold around 20% of the sample.

The sequencing here drew on peripheral blood mononuclear cells (PBMCs), taken at new diagnosis, from a patient treated with antithyroid drugs. The receptors originated from a female donor with Graves disease.

V is TRBV7-2 and J is TRBJ1-2, with a tentative D call TRBD1 (6 bases). The germline V and J ends were trimmed by 3 bases and 5 bases, with 16 bases remaining between them. The CDR3 runs 15 residues. The germline V gene has CDR1 SGHTA and CDR2 FQGNSA. This CDR3 reads CASSLGAGDSYGYTF. The CDR3 nucleotides read TGTGCCAGCAGCTTGGGGGCAGGGGACTCGTATGGCTACACCTTC.

Notes on this clonotype: With only one base between it and a far larger clone, this is likely a read error. The genes are TRBV24-1 and TRBJ2-1; D is possibly TRBD2 (6 bases). The J call could be wrong; TRBJ2-5 is a better fit for the DNA end. Germline V gene sequence: CDR1 KGHDR, CDR2 SFDVKD. The CDR3 has 17 residues. The CDR3: CATSDSAEEGISGTQYF. CDR3 nucleotides: TGTGCCACCAGTGATAGTGCGGAAGAGGGGATTAGCGGGACCCAGTACTTC.

V and J are TRBV19 and TRBJ1-2; no clear D gene. The CDR3 has 15 amino acids. V dropped 1 base and J dropped 4 bases, with 13 bases sitting between them. Germline CDR1 reads LNHDA; CDR2 reads SQIVND (reference sequence). DNA for the CDR3: TGTGCCAGTAGTATAGGAACTGGAGCAAGCTATGGCTACACCTTC. Translated: CASSIGTGASYGYTF.

This clonotype has only a few counts. The V call is TRBV6-1, the J call TRBJ2-1; D is unclear. Trimming cost V 7 bases and J 2 bases, with 3 bases left between them. This CDR3 has 11 amino acids. CDR1 MNHNS and CDR2 SASEGT come from the germline V gene. The CDR3: CASTAYNEQFF. The CDR3, as DNA: TGTGCCAGCACCGCCTACAATGAGCAGTTCTTC.

The chain links TRBV7-9 to TRBJ1-2, with 9 bases fitting TRBD1. The junction had 8 bases not matched to a gene; V was cut back by 5 bases and J by 4 bases. This CDR3 spans 15 amino acids. Per germline, CDR1 SEHNR and CDR2 FQNEAQ (reference sequence). CDR3 amino acids: CASSGTGGPFYGYTF. In DNA, the CDR3 is TGTGCCAGCAGCGGAACAGGGGGCCCGTTCTATGGCTACACCTTC.

The rearrangement uses TRBV2 and TRBJ2-7, with TRBD1 matching over 9 bases. From germline, CDR1 is SNHLY and CDR2 FYNNEI. Trimming removed 5 bases from V and 0 bases from J; junction bases left unmatched: 5. The CDR3 loop spans 15 amino acids. The CDR3 DNA reads TGTGCCAGCAGTCGGGACAGGGCTGGCTCCTACGAGCAGTACTTC. It yields the protein CASSRDRAGSYEQYF.

This clonotype showed up many times. The chain combines TRBV6-2 or TRBV6-3 with TRBJ1-1; possibly TRBD1 for D (6 bases). The CDR3 contains 16 residues. Trimming pared 6 bases from V and 0 bases from J, leaving 17 bases between. CDR1 and CDR2 from the germline V gene are MNHEY and SVGEGT. The CDR3 loop reads CASSKMTGLMNTEAFF. The CDR3 coding sequence is TGTGCCAGCAGCAAAATGACAGGATTAATGAACACTGAAGCTTTCTTT.

The genes are TRBV19 and TRBJ2-7; D is ambiguous. Germline CDR1 is LNHDA and CDR2 is SQIVND (reference sequence). Trimming removed 0 bases at V and 3 bases at J, with 9 bases between. There are 14 residues in the CDR3. The CDR3 reads CASSIDLRDYEQYF. CDR3 DNA: TGTGCCAGTAGTATAGATTTACGAGACTACGAGCAGTACTTC.

In the case of this clonotype: This likely reflects a read error, since a far larger clone is one base away. V usage is TRBV7-2 and J usage is TRBJ1-4; D gene unclear. V was trimmed by 1 base and J by 2 bases, leaving 17 bases between them. CDR1 and CDR2 (germline): SGHTA, FQGNSA. There are 18 residues in the CDR3. The chain's CDR3 is CASSLGSPGKQTNEKLFF. CDR3 bases: TGTGCCAGCAGCTTAGGCTCGCCCGGGAAACAGACTAATGAAAAACTGTTTTTT.

This clonotype was seen ten or more times. V and J are TRBV5-1 and TRBJ2-3, with D possibly being TRBD2 (5 bases). Trimming stripped 7 bases from V and 4 bases from J, with 16 bases between. CDR1 and CDR2 (germline): SGHRS, YFSETQ. This CDR3 region has 14 residues. CDR3 residues: CASFPGVGADTQYF. The CDR3 DNA reads TGCGCCAGCTTCCCGGGTGTGGGAGCAGATACGCAGTATTTT.

As concerns this clonotype: A far larger clone is off by one base, so a read error is likely. The rearrangement uses TRBV20-1 and TRBJ2-7, with TRBD2 identical over 16 bases. The CDR3 loop spans 18 amino acids. Germline values: CDR1 DFQATT, CDR2 SNEGSKA (reference sequence). The CDR3 sequence is CSVEDPGLAGGNQTEQYF. CDR3 coding DNA: TGCAGCGTTGAAGACCCGGGACTAGCGGGAGGGAACCAGACCGAGCAGTACTTC.

The CDR3 region is CASSPRLAGGPHNEQFF. CDR3 bases: TGTGCCAGCAGCCCCCGACTAGCGGGAGGGCCCCACAATGAGCAGTTCTTC. V and J are TRBV3-1 and TRBJ2-1; 14 bases align to TRBD2. The CDR3 is 17 residues long. The J segment lost 5 bases and the V segment lost 4 bases, leaving 7 bases of the junction unmatched. Per the germline V gene, CDR1 is LGHDT and CDR2 is YNNKEL (reference sequence).

This clonotype was recorded at least ten times. CDR3 bases: TGCAGTGCCCTGGGGGAGCGGGAGTACACCGGGGAGCTGTTTTTT. Encoded protein: CSALGEREYTGELFF. The chain combines TRBV20-1 with TRBJ2-2; 8 bases fit TRBD2. J gave up 3 bases and V 6 bases, and 9 bases lay outside the gene matches. CDR3 length equals 15 residues. Germline V gives CDR1 DFQATT, CDR2 SNEGSKA (reference sequence).

This clonotype was picked up many times. The CDR3 is CASSLPTGNTDTQYF. Here the CDR3 DNA reads TGTGCCAGCAGTTTGCCGACAGGGAACACAGATACGCAGTATTTT. The genes are TRBV28 and TRBJ2-3, with 7 bases aligning to TRBD1. The CDR3 covers 15 residues. Per germline, CDR1 MDHEN and CDR2 SYDVKM. Trimming at V came to 3 bases and at J to 2 bases, leaving 5 bases not matched to a gene.

This clonotype has just a few counts. A much larger clone differs by one base, so this may be a read error. The chain recombines TRBV29-1 with TRBJ2-1; TRBD2 might be the D (5 bases). V lost 2 bases, J lost 6 bases, and 14 bases lay in between. CDR1 and CDR2 (germline): SQVTM, ANQGSEA. The CDR3 runs 14 residues. This CDR3 is CSVEILVGANEQFF. CDR3 in DNA: TGCAGCGTTGAAATACTAGTGGGAGCCAATGAGCAGTTCTTC.

Notes on this clonotype: This clone may be a read error of a much larger clone one base away. The V gene is TRBV29-1, the J gene TRBJ2-5, with 13 bases identical to TRBD2. The ends lost 6 bases at V and 11 bases at J; junction bases unmatched: 15. Germline V gene lookup returns CDR1 SQVTM and CDR2 ANQGSEA. The CDR3 is 15 residues long. The CDR3 region has the DNA TGCAGCGTATACGACGGGACTAGCGGGGCGAATGAGCAGTACTTC. Translated: CSVYDGTSGANEQYF. The full variable domain, its missing parts supplied by reference TRBV29-1 and TRBJ2-5, is SAVISQKPSRDICQRGTSLTIQCQVDSQVTMMFWYRQQPGQSLTLIATANQGSEATYESGFVIDKFPISRPNLTFSTLTVSNMSPEDSSIYLCSVYDGTSGANEQYFGPGTRLLVL.

The chain uses TRBV6-1 and TRBJ2-1; D gene ambiguous. This CDR3 comprises 15 residues. From germline, CDR1 is MNHNS and CDR2 SASEGT. V lost 1 base, J lost 3 bases, and 10 bases lay in between. This CDR3 is CASSEVYFNYNEQFF. The CDR3 coding sequence is TGTGCCAGCAGTGAAGTCTATTTCAACTACAATGAGCAGTTCTTC.

This clonotype was picked up a small number of times. Here the CDR3 DNA reads TGCGCCAGCAGTGAAACGGGACAGGGAGGAACTGAAGCTTTCTTT. Its protein is CASSETGQGGTEAFF. The chain is built from TRBV10-1 and TRBJ1-1, with TRBD1 identical over 9 bases. The CDR3 extends over 15 amino acids. The V gene end was trimmed by 3 bases and the J gene end by 5 bases; junction bases not matched to a gene: 7. Germline values: CDR1 WNHNN, CDR2 SYGVQD (reference sequence).

This clonotype was counted many times. Here the CDR3 DNA reads TGCAGTGCTAGAGGAGGGGGTAGCGGGAGCTCCTACGAGCAGTACTTC. This gives the protein CSARGGGSGSSYEQYF. The chain employs TRBV20-1 and TRBJ2-7, with 9 bases that match TRBD2. From germline, CDR1 is DFQATT and CDR2 SNEGSKA (reference sequence). The V and J ends lost 1 base and 0 bases, in that order; junction bases with no gene match: 7. The CDR3 covers 16 residues.

Ten or more counts support this clonotype. The chain couples TRBV9 to TRBJ1-1; D perhaps matches TRBD1 (6 bases). With 2 bases removed from V and 6 bases from J, the gap between germline ends came to 17 bases. The CDR3 has 15 amino acids. Looked up from germline, CDR1 is SGDLS and CDR2 is YYNGEE. CDR3 region: CASSVFGDKDAEAFF. For the CDR3, the DNA is TGTGCCAGCAGCGTCTTTGGGGACAAGGACGCTGAAGCTTTCTTT.

This clonotype was seen many times. The chain joins TRBV7-3 to TRBJ2-5; TRBD2 agrees at 7 bases. There are 14 residues in the CDR3. The germline V gene has CDR1 SGHTA and CDR2 FQGTGA. Trimming at V came to 5 bases and at J to 1 base, leaving 4 bases not matched to a gene. Here the CDR3 reads CASSGGGIQETQYF. The DNA for the CDR3 is TGTGCCAGCAGCGGCGGGGGTATCCAAGAGACCCAGTACTTC.

This clonotype showed up just a few times. The chain uses TRBV20-1 and TRBJ2-1, with 14 bases identical to TRBD2. Germline assignment: CDR1 DFQATT and CDR2 SNEGSKA (reference sequence). V gave up 7 bases and J gave up 6 bases; unmatched junction bases: 5. CDR3 length equals 14 residues. The CDR3 nucleotides read TGCAGTGGACTAGCGGGAGGGCCTATCAATGAGCAGTTCTTC. This translates into CSGLAGGPINEQFF.

The chain recombines TRBV6-9 with TRBJ1-1; 11 positions match TRBD1. Germline V gives CDR1 MNHGY, CDR2 SVAAGI. V lost 4 bases to trimming and J lost 8 bases; unmatched junction nucleotides: 18. The CDR3 loop spans 18 amino acids. The CDR3 region is CASSFRTGGAIQELEAFF. The CDR3 coding sequence is TGTGCCAGCAGTTTCCGGACAGGGGGCGCGATCCAAGAGCTAGAAGCTTTCTTT.

In this sample, this clonotype turned up many times. V gene TRBV7-8 combines with J gene TRBJ2-5; 7 bases line up with TRBD2. Germline V gene lookup returns CDR1 SGHVS and CDR2 FQNEAQ. The J segment lost 4 bases and the V segment lost 6 bases, leaving 5 bases of the junction unmatched. This CDR3 has 13 amino acids. The CDR3 reads CASSIGGGETQYF. CDR3 nucleotides: TGTGCCAGCAGTATTGGGGGGGGAGAGACCCAGTACTTC.

Many counts were recorded for this clonotype. The chain combines TRBV27 with TRBJ2-1, with 7 bases fitting TRBD2. Unmatched junction bases numbered 7, after V lost 6 bases and J lost 2 bases. Germline lookup yields CDR1 MNHEY and CDR2 SMNVEV (reference sequence). The length of the CDR3 is 15 residues. CDR3 region: CASSPSSGTYNEQFF. The CDR3 DNA reads as TGTGCCAGCAGCCCATCCAGCGGGACCTACAATGAGCAGTTCTTC.

This clonotype was seen ten or more times. V is TRBV7-8 and J is TRBJ2-7; 7 bases fit TRBD2. V was pared by 5 bases and J by 4 bases, with 8 bases of the junction left unmatched. Germline CDR1 is SGHVS and CDR2 is FQNEAQ. The CDR3 length is 14 residues. CDR3 region: CASSPGRTLYEQYF. CDR3 in DNA: TGTGCCAGCAGCCCCGGGAGGACCCTTTACGAGCAGTACTTC.

This clonotype turned up a few times. A much larger clonotype is one base distant, so this may be a read error. The chain joins TRBV24-1 to TRBJ2-1; D could derive from TRBD1 or TRBD2 (5 bases each). The CDR3 consists of 16 residues. Germline V gives CDR1 KGHDR, CDR2 SFDVKD. Trimming removed 4 bases at V and 0 bases at J, with 12 bases between. DNA of the CDR3: TGTGCCACCAGTGAATCAGGGAGAAGCTCCTACAATGAGCAGTTCTTC. It specifies CATSESGRSSYNEQFF.

This clonotype occurred many times. This chain joins TRBV7-8 and TRBJ2-7, with 7 nucleotides matching TRBD1. CDR1 and CDR2 from the germline V gene are SGHVS and FQNEAQ. The CDR3 consists of 14 residues. Trimming took 5 bases from V and 0 from J; bases not matched to a gene: 4. CDR3 DNA sequence: TGTGCCAGCAGCCCTGACAGGGTCTCCTACGAGCAGTACTTC. It codes for CASSPDRVSYEQYF.

This clonotype occurred many times. J is TRBJ1-1 and V is TRBV12-3 or TRBV12-4; D gene unclear. With 3 bases removed from V and 1 base from J, the gap between germline ends came to 12 bases. The CDR3 has 15 residues. The CDR3 sequence is CASSFSRLANTEAFF. The CDR3, as DNA: TGTGCCAGCAGTTTTTCCCGGTTAGCGAACACTGAAGCTTTCTTT.

The chain carries TRBV5-1 and TRBJ2-7, with 13 bases lining up with TRBD2. Trimming at V came to 3 bases and at J to 6 bases, leaving 6 bases not matched to a gene. The CDR3 covers 15 residues. Germline V lookup: CDR1 SGHRS, CDR2 YFSETQ. In nucleotides, the CDR3 is TGCGCCAGCAGCTGGGCGGGGACTAGCGGGGTCGAGCAGTACTTC. It is translated as CASSWAGTSGVEQYF.

The chain carries TRBV24-1 and TRBJ2-1, with TRBD2 identical over 7 bases. The ends lost 0 bases at V and 0 bases at J; junction bases unmatched: 7. This CDR3 comprises 18 residues. Germline V gene sequence: CDR1 KGHDR, CDR2 SFDVKD. The CDR3 sequence: CATSDLAGAPGSYNEQFF. CDR3 coding DNA: TGTGCCACCAGTGATTTGGCGGGAGCGCCGGGCTCCTACAATGAGCAGTTCTTC.

A remark on this clonotype: A read error is possible here, since a much larger clone lies one base away. This chain links TRBV9 with TRBJ1-1; 8 nucleotides line up with TRBD1. Unmatched junction bases numbered 3, after V lost 2 bases and J lost 0 bases. The CDR3 covers 15 residues. The germline V gene has CDR1 SGDLS and CDR2 YYNGEE. CDR3 protein: CASSVSGGMNTEAFF. The CDR3 bases are TGTGCCAGCAGCGTTTCAGGGGGCATGAACACTGAAGCTTTCTTT.